The 26 T cell receptor beta chains below come from one sample, sequenced in a study of cytomegalovirus exposure and HLA in healthy donors. Vbeta (60) and Jbeta (13) primers were used in the PCR. Repertoires were generated with immunoSEQ multiplex PCR, while TCRdb's copy carries only in-frame clones and drops some. The repertoire holds around 250,000 clones, about 80% seen once, with about 8% in the top ten. The source material was PBMCs. These receptors were collected from a woman aged 55-70 years in good health and CMV-seropositive.

The V gene is TRBV4-2, the J gene TRBJ2-7, with TRBD2 as a possible D gene (6 bases). The V end lost 1 base, the J end lost 3 bases, and 13 bases lay between the germline ends. Per the germline V gene, CDR1 is LGHNA and CDR2 is YNFKEQ. The CDR3 covers 15 residues. The CDR3 sequence is CASSQGRELVYEQYF. The CDR3 coding sequence is TGTGCCAGCAGCCAAGGACGGGAGTTAGTCTACGAGCAGTACTTC.

V gene TRBV12-2 combines with J gene TRBJ2-7; the D call in the table, TRBD2, was not verified against the DNA. TRBV12-2 is designated a pseudogene. CDR3 length equals 15 residues. The CDR3 here is CASRFGLAGGGEQYF. CDR3 nucleotides: TGTGCAAGTCGTTTCGGACTAGCGGGAGGGGGGGAGCAGTACTTC.

The gene calls are TRBV11-2 and TRBJ2-7, with unresolved D. The CDR3 runs to 12 residues. The V end lost 4 bases, the J end lost 11 bases, and 15 bases lay between the germline ends. Germline CDR1 reads SGHAT; CDR2 reads FQNNGV. CDR3 loop: CASSSDWALKYF. CDR3 nucleotides: TGTGCCAGCAGCTCAGACTGGGCTCTAAAGTACTTC.

The chain joins TRBV19 to TRBJ1-5; D perhaps matches TRBD1 (6 bases). CDR1 and CDR2 from the germline V gene are LNHDA and SQIVND (reference sequence). The CDR3 length is 15 residues. With 7 bases removed from V and 1 base from J, the gap between germline ends came to 14 bases. The CDR3 DNA follows: TGTGCCAGTACCGAACAGGGTTGGAGCAATCAGCCCCAGCATTTT. This translates into CASTEQGWSNQPQHF.

This clone has a single count. The chain has TRBV28 and TRBJ2-7, with D unclear. The germline CDR1 and CDR2 sequences are MDHEN and SYDVKM. The CDR3 totals 13 residues. Trimming left V 3 bases short and J 5 bases short, with 11 bases between. The CDR3 here is CASSFSQSDEQYF. CDR3 sequence (DNA): TGTGCCAGCAGTTTTTCCCAAAGCGACGAGCAGTACTTC.

The CDR3 nucleotides read TGTGCCAGCAGCTTAACTAGTCCCTACAATGAGCAGTTCTTC. Amino acid sequence: CASSLTSPYNEQFF. The rearrangement links TRBV7-3 to TRBJ2-1, with D hard to call. Trimming stripped 0 bases from V and 2 bases from J, with 5 bases between. CDR3 length equals 14 residues. Per the germline V gene, CDR1 is SGHTA and CDR2 is FQGTGA.

This chain uses TRBV4-1 with TRBJ2-1; 11 bases agree with TRBD2. J gave up 0 bases and V 4 bases, and 2 bases lay outside the gene matches. The CDR3 has 16 amino acids. Germline loops: CDR1 MGHRA, CDR2 YSYEKL. CDR3 sequence (DNA): TGCGCCAGCAGCCGACTAGCGGGGAGCTCCTACAATGAGCAGTTCTTC. This codes for CASSRLAGSSYNEQFF.

The chain combines TRBV5-5 with TRBJ2-5, with 8 positions matching TRBD1. The J segment lost 1 base and the V segment lost 4 bases, leaving 3 bases of the junction unmatched. Germline CDR1 SGHKS, CDR2 YYEKEE (reference sequence). There are 14 residues in the CDR3. In DNA form, the CDR3 reads TGTGCCAGCAGCCCCGGACAGGGCCAAGAGACCCAGTACTTC. Protein: CASSPGQGQETQYF.

Remarks on this clone: A read error may produce the germline difference seen at one junction end. This rearrangement joins TRBV2 to TRBJ1-2; 7 positions agree with TRBD1. The CDR3 has 14 amino acids. The germline V gene has CDR1 SNHLY and CDR2 FYNNEI. The CDR3 reads CASRGRGLSYGYPF. CDR3 nucleotide sequence: TGTGCCAGCAGGGGAAGGGGGCTTAGCTATGGCTACCCCTTC. Combining the CDR3 with reference TRBV2 and TRBJ1-2 gives the whole variable domain EPEVTQTPSHQVTQMGQEVILRCVPISNHLYFYWYRQILGQKVEFLVSFYNNEISEKSEIFDDQFSVERPDGSNFTLKIRSTKLEDSAMYFCASRGRGLSYGYPFGSGTRLTVV.

The chain employs TRBV10-3 and TRBJ1-2; TRBD1 aligns across 12 bases. This CDR3 has 16 residues. CDR1 and CDR2 from the germline V gene are ENHRY and SYGVKD. V lost 0 bases, J lost 5 bases, and 4 bases stayed unmatched. The CDR3 loop is CAISESSGQGAYGYTF. CDR3 DNA: TGTGCCATCAGTGAGTCATCGGGACAGGGGGCTTATGGCTACACCTTC.

This chain links TRBV10-3 with TRBJ2-1; a weak D match, TRBD1 (6 bases). From germline, CDR1 is ENHRY and CDR2 SYGVKD. The CDR3 spans 17 residues. Trimming stripped 10 bases from V and 1 base from J, with 23 bases between. The DNA for the CDR3 is TGTGCCACCATGGGGGCCGTGACGGGAAAGTCCTACAATGAGCAGTTCTTC. Its translation: CATMGAVTGKSYNEQFF.

The chain couples TRBV7-6 to TRBJ2-2, with a tentative D call TRBD1 (6 bases). The V gene's germline CDR1 is SGHVS and CDR2 FNYEAQ. V dropped 7 bases and J dropped 1 base, with 19 bases sitting between them. The CDR3 length is 17 residues. The chain's CDR3 is CASTPQATGWNTGELFF. The CDR3 nucleotides read TGTGCCAGCACCCCGCAAGCTACAGGGTGGAACACCGGGGAGCTGTTTTTT. Using reference TRBV7-6 and TRBJ2-2 for the parts outside the CDR3, the full variable domain is GAGVSQSPRYKVTKRGQDVALRCDPISGHVSLYWYRQALGQGPEFLTYFNYEAQQDKSGLPNDRFSAERPEGSISTLTIQRTEQRDSAMYRCASTPQATGWNTGELFFGEGSRLTVL.

V is TRBV15 and J is TRBJ2-7; 11 bases agree with TRBD1. Germline CDR1 is LNHNV and CDR2 is YYDKDF (reference sequence). The CDR3 has 14 amino acids. V dropped 5 bases and J dropped 3; count of bases not matched to a gene: 3. The CDR3 loop reads CATSRDRGVYEQYF. In DNA, the CDR3 is TGTGCCACCAGCCGGGACAGGGGGGTCTACGAGCAGTACTTC.

This rearrangement joins TRBV2 to TRBJ1-5; possible D gene TRBD1, 6 bases. The ends were cut back, 7 bases at V and 9 bases at J, with 16 bases in the middle. This CDR3 comprises 13 residues. CDR1 and CDR2 from the germline V gene are SNHLY and FYNNEI. CDR3 sequence: CASMEQGTSPQHF. CDR3 bases: TGTGCCAGCATGGAACAGGGCACCTCGCCCCAGCATTTT.

This clone has just a few counts. The chain employs TRBV18 and TRBJ1-3; the match to TRBD1 covers 8 bases. CDR3 length equals 16 residues. CDR1 is KGHSH and CDR2 is LQKENI in the germline V gene. J lost 2 bases, V lost 6 bases, and 9 bases had no gene match. This CDR3 reads CASSPRTGTAGNTIYF. CDR3 in DNA: TGTGCCAGCTCCCCCCGGACAGGGACTGCTGGAAACACCATATATTTT. The full variable domain, with the rest looked up from reference TRBV18 and TRBJ1-3, is NAGVMQNPRHLVRRRGQEARLRCSPMKGHSHVYWYRQLPEEGLKFMVYLQKENIIDESGMPKERFSAEFPKEGPSILRIQQVVRGDSAAYFCASSPRTGTAGNTIYFGEGSWLTVV.

A single count supports this clone. The V and J genes are TRBV5-6 and TRBJ2-3; a possible D gene is TRBD1 (6 bases). CDR3 length: 12 amino acids. In germline, CDR1 is SGHDT, CDR2 YYEEEE. The ends were cut back, 5 bases at V and 3 bases at J, with 7 bases in the middle. The DNA of the CDR3 is TGTGCCAGCAGTGGACAGACAGATACGCAGTATTTT. Translating gives CASSGQTDTQYF.

The rearrangement joins TRBV6-6 to TRBJ2-7; 14 bases match TRBD2. The CDR3 is 14 amino acids. From germline, CDR1 is MNHNY and CDR2 SVGAGI (reference sequence). V lost 10 bases to trimming and J lost 4 bases; unmatched junction nucleotides: 6. CDR3 coding DNA: TGTGCCACTCCGGGGACTAGCGGGAGTTACGAGCAGTACTTC. Residues: CATPGTSGSYEQYF.

Remarks on this clone: Compared with germline, one end of the junction differs, possibly owing to a read error. This chain joins TRBV7-7 and TRBJ1-3; D is possibly TRBD1 (6 bases). The CDR3 has 15 amino acids. Germline CDR1 reads SSHAT; CDR2 reads FNYEAQ (reference sequence). CDR3 DNA sequence: TGTGCTAGCAGCCCTGGGCCAGGGGATGGAAACACCATATATTTT. This sequence encodes CASSPGPGDGNTIYF.

The gene calls are TRBV19 and TRBJ2-3, with 7 bases that match TRBD2. Trimming took 1 base from V and 0 from J; bases not matched to a gene: 4. The CDR3 has 16 amino acids. CDR1 LNHDA and CDR2 SQIVND come from the germline V gene (reference sequence). Here the CDR3 DNA reads TGTGCCAGTAGTATAGGATGGGGGGGAAGCACAGATACGCAGTATTTT. The encoded protein is CASSIGWGGSTDTQYF.

V gene TRBV5-1 combines with J gene TRBJ1-4; possible D gene TRBD1, 6 bases. V lost 4 bases, J lost 3 bases, and 13 bases lay in between. Germline assignment: CDR1 SGHRS and CDR2 YFSETQ. The CDR3 has 15 residues. The CDR3 here is CASSTPGAPNEKLFF. DNA for the CDR3: TGCGCCAGCAGCACACCAGGGGCCCCTAATGAAAAACTGTTTTTT.

This chain connects TRBV27 to TRBJ2-1, with TRBD1 as a possible D gene (6 bases). CDR1 and CDR2 from the germline V gene are MNHEY and SMNVEV (reference sequence). Trimming took off 7 bases at V and 7 bases at J, with 14 bases between the two ends. CDR3 length equals 13 residues. The DNA of the CDR3 is TGTGCCAGCAAAGGGGACAAACTGAATGAGCAGTTCTTC. Translating it yields CASKGDKLNEQFF.

This clone was seen only once. The V and J genes are TRBV7-9 and TRBJ1-1; 7 nucleotides line up with TRBD1. The germline V gene encodes CDR1 SEHNR and CDR2 FQNEAQ (reference sequence). The CDR3 is made up of 12 amino acids. Trimming took 4 bases from V and 8 from J; bases not matched to a gene: 4. The CDR3, as DNA: TGTGCCAGCAGCTCAACGACAGGGGAAGCTTTCTTT. It is translated as CASSSTTGEAFF. Complete variable domain (other parts from reference TRBV7-9 and TRBJ1-1): DTGVSQNPRHKITKRGQNVTFRCDPISEHNRLYWYRQTLGQGPEFLTYFQNEAQLEKSRLLSDRFSAERPKGSFSTLEIQRTEQGDSAMYLCASSSTTGEAFFGQGTRLTVV.

The V gene is TRBV7-6, the J gene TRBJ2-7, with 11 bases aligning to TRBD1. V lost 4 bases to trimming and J lost 4 bases; unmatched junction nucleotides: 3. The CDR3 loop spans 14 amino acids. CDR1 and CDR2 (germline): SGHVS, FNYEAQ. In DNA form, the CDR3 reads TGTGCCAGCAGCTCATGGGACAGGGGGTACGAGCAGTACTTC. This sequence encodes CASSSWDRGYEQYF.

The rearrangement uses TRBV7-9 and TRBJ2-1; TRBD1 matches 10 bases. Germline CDR1 reads SEHNR; CDR2 reads FQNEAQ (reference sequence). The J segment lost 7 bases and the V segment lost 7 bases, leaving 10 bases of the junction unmatched. The CDR3 has 15 residues. CDR3 nucleotides: TGTGCCAGCACCCTGGGACAGGGGTTACGAAATGAGCAGTTCTTC. Residues: CASTLGQGLRNEQFF. Combining the CDR3 with reference TRBV7-9 and TRBJ2-1 gives the whole variable domain DTGVSQNPRHKITKRGQNVTFRCDPISEHNRLYWYRQTLGQGPEFLTYFQNEAQLEKSRLLSDRFSAERPKGSFSTLEIQRTEQGDSAMYLCASTLGQGLRNEQFFGPGTRLTVL.

In its sample, this clone was seen once. V gene TRBV28 combines with J gene TRBJ2-3; possibly TRBD2 for D (6 bases). The CDR3 is made up of 15 amino acids. V gave up 4 bases and J gave up 5 bases, with 16 bases separating them. The germline V gene has CDR1 MDHEN and CDR2 SYDVKM. The CDR3 DNA follows: TGTGCCAGCAGTTGGGCAGCGGGTAAGGTAGATACGCAGTATTTT. It codes for CASSWAAGKVDTQYF.

This clone was counted a few times. J is TRBJ2-3 and V is TRBV5-4, with TRBD2 matching over 7 bases. The junction had 6 bases not matched to a gene; V was cut back by 1 base and J by 4 bases. The V gene's germline CDR1 is SGHNT and CDR2 YYREEE (reference sequence). The CDR3 is made up of 15 amino acids. CDR3 residues: CASSLTGGYPDTQYF. For the CDR3, the DNA is TGTGCCAGCAGCTTGACGGGAGGATATCCAGATACGCAGTATTTT.